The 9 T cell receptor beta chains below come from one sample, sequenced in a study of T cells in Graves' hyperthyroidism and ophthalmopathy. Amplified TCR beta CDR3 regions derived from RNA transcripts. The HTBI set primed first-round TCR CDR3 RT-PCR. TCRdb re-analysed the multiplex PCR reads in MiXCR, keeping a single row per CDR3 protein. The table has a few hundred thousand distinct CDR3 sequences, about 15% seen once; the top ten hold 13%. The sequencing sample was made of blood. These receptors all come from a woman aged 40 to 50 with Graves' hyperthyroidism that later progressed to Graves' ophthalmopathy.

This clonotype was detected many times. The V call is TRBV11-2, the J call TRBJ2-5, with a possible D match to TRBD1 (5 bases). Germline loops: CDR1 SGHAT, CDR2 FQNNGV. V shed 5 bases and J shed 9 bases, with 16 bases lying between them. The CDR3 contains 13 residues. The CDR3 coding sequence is TGTGCCAGCAGCCTGGAAACAGGTCTCCCCCAGTACTTC. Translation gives CASSLETGLPQYF.

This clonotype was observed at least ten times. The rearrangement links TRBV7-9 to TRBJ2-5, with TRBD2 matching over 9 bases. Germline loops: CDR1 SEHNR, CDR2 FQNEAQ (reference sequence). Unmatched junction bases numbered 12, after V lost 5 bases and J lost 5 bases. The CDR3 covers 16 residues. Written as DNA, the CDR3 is TGTGCCAGCAGCCCGGATACTAGCGGGCCGGGGGAGACCCAGTACTTC. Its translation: CASSPDTSGPGETQYF. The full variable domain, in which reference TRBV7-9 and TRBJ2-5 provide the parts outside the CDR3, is DTGVSQNPRHKITKRGQNVTFRCDPISEHNRLYWYRQTLGQGPEFLTYFQNEAQLEKSRLLSDRFSAERPKGSFSTLEIQRTEQGDSAMYLCASSPDTSGPGETQYFGPGTRLLVL.

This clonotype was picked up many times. The CDR3 sequence is CASSLLAGGLTDTQYF. As DNA, the CDR3 is TGTGCCAGCAGCTTACTAGCGGGAGGGTTAACAGATACGCAGTATTTT. J is TRBJ2-3 and V is TRBV25-1; TRBD2 matches 13 bases. Trimming cost V 6 bases and J 3 bases; bases outside gene matches: 6. The CDR3 runs 16 residues. Looked up from germline, CDR1 is MGHDK and CDR2 is SYGVNS.

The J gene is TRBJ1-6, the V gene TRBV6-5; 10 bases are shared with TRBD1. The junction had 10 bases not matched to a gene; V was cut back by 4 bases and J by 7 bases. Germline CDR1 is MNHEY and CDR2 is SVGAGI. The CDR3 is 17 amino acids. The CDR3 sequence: CASSSPIRQGANSPLHF. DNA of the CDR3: TGTGCCAGCAGTTCCCCTATTAGACAGGGGGCAAATTCACCCCTCCACTTT.

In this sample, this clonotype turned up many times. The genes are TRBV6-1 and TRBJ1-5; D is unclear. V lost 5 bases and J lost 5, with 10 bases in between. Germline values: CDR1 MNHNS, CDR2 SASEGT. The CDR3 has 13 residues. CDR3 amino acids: CASSLQTYQPQHF. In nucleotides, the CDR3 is TGTGCCAGCAGTTTACAAACCTATCAGCCCCAGCATTTT.

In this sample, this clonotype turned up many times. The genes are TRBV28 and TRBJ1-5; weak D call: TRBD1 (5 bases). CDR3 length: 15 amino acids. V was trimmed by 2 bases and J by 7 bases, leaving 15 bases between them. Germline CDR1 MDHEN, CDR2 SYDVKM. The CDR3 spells CASSLLGSGGQPQHF. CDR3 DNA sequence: TGTGCCAGCAGTTTACTTGGCTCTGGGGGACAGCCCCAGCATTTT.

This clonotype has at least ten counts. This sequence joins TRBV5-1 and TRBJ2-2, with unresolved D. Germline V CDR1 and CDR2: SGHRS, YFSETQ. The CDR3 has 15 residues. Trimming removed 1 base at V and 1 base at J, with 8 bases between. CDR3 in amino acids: CASSLRQMNTGELFF. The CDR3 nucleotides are TGCGCCAGCAGCTTGAGGCAGATGAACACCGGGGAGCTGTTTTTT.

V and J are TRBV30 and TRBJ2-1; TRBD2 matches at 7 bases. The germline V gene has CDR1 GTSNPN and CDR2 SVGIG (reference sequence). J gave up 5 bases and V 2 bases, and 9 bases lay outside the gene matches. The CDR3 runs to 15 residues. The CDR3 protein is CAWSRRLAGNNEQFF. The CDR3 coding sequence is TGTGCCTGGAGTCGTAGACTAGCAGGTAACAATGAGCAGTTCTTC. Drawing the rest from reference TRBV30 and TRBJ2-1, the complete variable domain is SQTIHQWPATLVQPVGSPLSLECTVEGTSNPNLYWYRQAAGRGLQLLFYSVGIGQISSEVPQNLSASRPQDRQFILSSKKLLLSDSGFYLCAWSRRLAGNNEQFFGPGTRLTVL.

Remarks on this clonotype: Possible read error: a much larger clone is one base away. CDR3 DNA sequence: TGTGCCAGCGGCTTAACGAGGGGGAAGAACACTGAAGCTTTCTTT. Translated, it gives CASGLTRGKNTEAFF. V gene TRBV7-3 combines with J gene TRBJ1-1; a weak D match, TRBD1 (6 bases). CDR1 and CDR2 from the germline V gene are SGHTA and FQGTGA. This CDR3 contains 15 residues.